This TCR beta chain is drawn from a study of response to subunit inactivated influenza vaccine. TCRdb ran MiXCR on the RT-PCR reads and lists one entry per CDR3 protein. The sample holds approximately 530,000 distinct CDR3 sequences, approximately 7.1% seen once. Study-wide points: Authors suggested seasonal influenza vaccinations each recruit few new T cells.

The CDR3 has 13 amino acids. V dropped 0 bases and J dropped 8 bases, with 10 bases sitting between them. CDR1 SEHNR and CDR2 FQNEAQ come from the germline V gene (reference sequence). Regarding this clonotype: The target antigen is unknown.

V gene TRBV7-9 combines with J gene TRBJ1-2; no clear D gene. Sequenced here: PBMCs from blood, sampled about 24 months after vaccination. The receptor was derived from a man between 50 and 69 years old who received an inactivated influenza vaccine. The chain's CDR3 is CASSLAQRSGYTF. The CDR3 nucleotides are TGTGCCAGCAGCTTAGCCCAGCGTTCGGGCTACACCTTC.